This T cell receptor beta chain was found in a study of blood T cell repertoires in COVID-19. Study as a whole: Sources were T cells, B-cell-depleted T cells, or PBMCs; the material itself was cDNA or gDNA.

TCRdb's copy holds only in-frame clones and misses some; the assay was immunoSEQ multiplex PCR. The top ten hold 5.9% of the sample, which has about 200,000 clones, around 86% seen once. CDR3 length equals 17 residues. The V gene's germline CDR1 is SGHRS and CDR2 YFSETQ. Deletions cut 1 base from V and 0 bases from J, with 14 bases between. Sample: peripheral blood. The chain carries TRBV5-1 and TRBJ1-3; weak D call: TRBD1 (5 bases). This TCR was sampled from a man older than 75 with acute or convalescent COVID-19. CDR3 sequence reads: CASSLIGAESSGNTIYF. CDR3 in DNA: TGCGCCAGCAGCTTGATTGGGGCAGAAAGCTCTGGAAACACCATATATTTT.